The 10 T cell receptor beta chains below all came from one sample that was sequenced in a study of vaccination effects on CD4 cells after COVID-19. Sequencing used immunoSEQ multiplex PCR; TCRdb keeps in-frame clones, though not all of them. The table shows roughly 20,000 clones, with 70% occurring only once. Antigen specificity for these receptors is unknown. CD4+ T cells specific for antigen were expanded with viral peptide pools by the ViraFEST assay before sequencing. When around 10 days of culture had elapsed, CD4+ T cells were isolated. The material was CD4+ T cells from PBMCs cultured with HCoV-229E spike peptides, obtained before COVID-19 vaccination. The source is a human donor who received a COVID-19 vaccine.

The chain carries TRBV30 and TRBJ1-5, with D unresolved. V lost 1 base to trimming and J lost 6 bases, with 10 bases between them. This CDR3 comprises 13 residues. Germline loops: CDR1 GTSNPN, CDR2 SVGIG (reference sequence). The CDR3 region has the DNA TGTGCCTGGAGTGACGGGCTAGGTCAGCCCCAGCATTTT. Translation gives CAWSDGLGQPQHF.

The chain recombines TRBV5-1 with TRBJ2-5; perhaps D is TRBD1 or TRBD2 (6 bases each). Trimming pared 4 bases from V and 1 base from J, leaving 14 bases between. Germline values: CDR1 SGHRS, CDR2 YFSETQ. CDR3 length equals 15 residues. The CDR3 loop reads CASSVGGGLQETQYF. CDR3 DNA sequence: TGCGCCAGCAGCGTCGGGGGCGGGCTCCAAGAGACCCAGTACTTC.

The J gene is TRBJ2-3, the V gene TRBV24-1; D might be TRBD1 (6 bases). Trimming pared 0 bases from V and 6 bases from J, leaving 21 bases between. Germline loops: CDR1 KGHDR, CDR2 SFDVKD. This CDR3 comprises 18 residues. CDR3 loop: CATSDLNRMGTLSDTQYF. The CDR3 nucleotides are TGTGCCACCAGTGATTTGAACAGAATGGGGACACTAAGCGATACGCAGTATTTT.

This chain joins TRBV7-8 and TRBJ1-4; 9 positions match TRBD1. J lost 6 bases, V lost 4 bases, and 3 bases had no gene match. The germline gives CDR1 SGHVS, CDR2 FQNEAQ. This CDR3 is built from 14 residues. The CDR3 DNA is TGTGCCAGCAGCTCGGGACAGGGCTATGAAAAACTGTTTTTT. Protein: CASSSGQGYEKLFF.

The V gene is TRBV11-2, the J gene TRBJ1-5, with a weak D call TRBD1 (6 bases). From germline, CDR1 is SGHAT and CDR2 FQNNGV. The CDR3 is 15 amino acids. V lost 4 bases and J lost 3, with 13 bases in between. CDR3 loop: CASSSLGGANQPQHF. Written as DNA, the CDR3 is TGTGCCAGCAGCTCCCTGGGGGGGGCCAATCAGCCCCAGCATTTT. Complete variable domain (other parts from reference TRBV11-2 and TRBJ1-5): EAGVAQSPRYKIIEKRQSVAFWCNPISGHATLYWYQQILGQGPKLLIQFQNNGVVDDSQLPKDRFSAERLKGVDSTLKIQPAKLEDSAVYLCASSSLGGANQPQHFGDGTRLSIL.

This clone was seen a single time. The chain couples TRBV3-1 (or the pseudogene TRBV3-2) to TRBJ2-7; D is unresolved. V dropped 0 bases and J dropped 4 bases, with 1 base sitting between them. The CDR3 consists of 11 residues. Germline assignment: CDR1 LGHDT and CDR2 YNNKEL (reference sequence). The CDR3 is CASSQEYEQYF. Written as DNA, the CDR3 is TGTGCCAGCAGCCAAGAATACGAGCAGTACTTC.

The chain has TRBV4-2 and TRBJ2-6, with 8 bases that match TRBD1. The CDR3 runs 20 residues. The trim removed 0 bases at V and 3 bases at J, leaving 13 bases unmatched. In germline, CDR1 is LGHNA, CDR2 YNFKEQ. The CDR3: CASSQDGGPGTGFGANVLTF. CDR3 nucleotide sequence: TGTGCCAGCAGCCAAGACGGGGGACCCGGGACAGGCTTTGGGGCCAACGTCCTGACTTTC.

The J gene is TRBJ1-6, the V gene TRBV25-1; D may be TRBD1 (5 bases). Germline V gene sequence: CDR1 MGHDK, CDR2 SYGVNS. Between the trimmed V and J ends, which lost 0 bases and 6 bases, there was a span of 9 bases. The CDR3 length is 15 residues. The CDR3 nucleotides read TGTGCCAGCAGTGAATATGGGGGAGCTAATTCACCCCTCCACTTT. This encodes CASSEYGGANSPLHF.

This clone was counted only a few times. The chain uses TRBV25-1 and TRBJ2-2; D call uncertain. Trimming left V 3 bases short and J 7 bases short, with 9 bases between. The CDR3 length is 13 residues. Germline V lookup: CDR1 MGHDK, CDR2 SYGVNS. The CDR3 DNA reads as TGTGCCAGCAGTGACCCGCCAGACGGGGAGCTGTTTTTT. Its translation is CASSDPPDGELFF.

Only one count was recorded for this clone. This rearrangement joins TRBV5-6 to TRBJ2-7; 11 positions match TRBD2. Germline CDR1 and CDR2: SGHDT and YYEEEE. V gave up 4 bases and J gave up 3 bases; unmatched junction bases: 9. The CDR3 loop spans 16 amino acids. The CDR3 region is CASSPRVAGGIYEQYF. CDR3 nucleotides: TGTGCCAGCAGCCCAAGGGTAGCGGGAGGGATCTACGAGCAGTACTTC.